This passage covers 14 T cell receptor beta chains from one sample sequenced in a study of Ad26.COV2.S vaccination and SARS-CoV-2 variants. Sequenced by immunoSEQ multiplex PCR; TCRdb stores in-frame clones only, minus some. The data contain roughly 380,000 clones, roughly 81% of them singletons. Treatment of the sample: some 20 received Ad26.COV2.S at low or high dose, single or two shots; a few received placebo; per-sample allocation not given. All samples were drawn on day 63, counting from the first vaccine or placebo injection. The sample was peripheral blood, taken in a trial of Ad26.COV2.S vaccine versus placebo. The receptors were sampled from a person aged 18-65 years who received the Ad26.COV2.S COVID-19 vaccine or a placebo.

This chain connects TRBV19 to TRBJ2-5, with 7 bases that match TRBD1. CDR1 is LNHDA and CDR2 is SQIVND in the germline V gene (reference sequence). This CDR3 contains 14 residues. V dropped 4 bases and J dropped 3; count of bases not matched to a gene: 5. CDR3 loop: CASSTDRKKETQYF. The CDR3 DNA follows: TGTGCCAGTAGTACGGACAGGAAGAAAGAGACCCAGTACTTC.

This clone was seen only once. V gene TRBV13 combines with J gene TRBJ2-1, with 8 bases lining up with TRBD1. Unmatched junction bases numbered 1, after V lost 1 base and J lost 8 bases. The CDR3 contains 13 residues. The germline gives CDR1 PRHDT, CDR2 FYEKMQ (reference sequence). The CDR3 DNA is TGTGCCAGCAGCTTAGCAGGGGGCGATGAGCAGTTCTTC. Protein sequence: CASSLAGGDEQFF. Full variable domain (missing parts from reference TRBV13 and TRBJ2-1): AAGVIQSPRHLIKEKRETATLKCYPIPRHDTVYWYQQGPGQDPQFLISFYEKMQSDKGSIPDRFSAQQFSDYHSELNMSSLELGDSALYFCASSLAGGDEQFFGPGTRLTVL.

Concerning this clone: The sample carries other DNA sequences with the same CDR3. This chain uses TRBV19 with TRBJ1-3; perhaps TRBD1 as D (5 bases). CDR3 length equals 14 residues. Trimming took off 3 bases at V and 4 bases at J, with 10 bases between the two ends. The germline V gene has CDR1 LNHDA and CDR2 SQIVND (reference sequence). The CDR3: CASSIKGNGNTIYF. The CDR3 DNA sequence: TGTGCCAGTAGTATCAAGGGGAACGGAAACACCATATATTTT.

This sequence joins TRBV5-1 and TRBJ2-2; tentatively, D is TRBD1 (6 bases). Germline CDR1 is SGHRS and CDR2 is YFSETQ. Trimming took 4 bases from V and 0 from J, leaving 13 bases between them. This CDR3 is 16 amino acids long. The DNA for the CDR3 is TGCGCCAGCAGCGTGAACCCAGGGGCGAACACCGGGGAGCTGTTTTTT. Residues: CASSVNPGANTGELFF.

The chain recombines TRBV24-1 with TRBJ2-3; 8 bases agree with TRBD1. CDR1 is KGHDR, CDR2 SFDVKD, per germline. This CDR3 spans 17 amino acids. With V trimmed by 0 bases and J by 0 bases, 4 bases remained unmatched. CDR3 nucleotide sequence: TGTGCCACCAGTGATTTGGAAACAGGGGGAAGCACAGATACGCAGTATTTT. Translating gives CATSDLETGGSTDTQYF.

The gene calls are TRBV14 and TRBJ1-1, with unresolved D. CDR1 and CDR2 from the germline V gene are SGHDN and FVKESK. There are 13 residues in the CDR3. V shed 5 bases and J shed 5 bases, with 12 bases lying between them. The CDR3 DNA follows: TGTGCCAGCAGCGTCCCGGGGAGGACTGAAGCTTTCTTT. Amino acid sequence: CASSVPGRTEAFF.

Notes on this clone: Other DNA sequences in the same sample also yield this CDR3. The CDR3 sequence is CASSVGTSGETQYF. The CDR3 nucleotides are TGTGCCAGCAGCGTAGGGACTAGCGGAGAGACCCAGTACTTC. The chain employs TRBV9 and TRBJ2-5; TRBD2 aligns across 10 bases. Germline CDR1 is SGDLS and CDR2 is YYNGEE. CDR3 length equals 14 residues. V was clipped by 0 bases and J by 4 bases; unmatched bases: 0.

The V and J genes are TRBV27 and TRBJ2-3, with 12 bases matching TRBD2. The trim removed 1 base at V and 5 bases at J, leaving 4 bases unmatched. The germline V gene has CDR1 MNHEY and CDR2 SMNVEV (reference sequence). The CDR3 runs to 16 residues. The CDR3 region is CASSLFPSGGEDTQYF. DNA for the CDR3: TGTGCCAGCAGTTTATTTCCTAGCGGGGGGGAAGATACGCAGTATTTT.

The chain combines TRBV18 with TRBJ1-3; 8 bases match TRBD1. Unmatched junction bases numbered 2, after V lost 1 base and J lost 0 bases. The germline gives CDR1 KGHSH, CDR2 LQKENI. The length of the CDR3 is 16 residues. The CDR3 region is CASSPQGQDSGNTIYF. The CDR3 nucleotides read TGTGCCAGCTCACCACAGGGACAGGACTCTGGAAACACCATATATTTT.

J is TRBJ1-3 and V is TRBV4-1; TRBD1 might be the D (5 bases). The CDR3 is made up of 17 amino acids. Looked up from germline, CDR1 is MGHRA and CDR2 is YSYEKL. Deletions cut 0 bases from V and 2 bases from J, with 14 bases between. This chain's CDR3 is CASSQDGTSGAGNTIYF. CDR3 nucleotide sequence: TGCGCCAGCAGCCAAGATGGAACCTCGGGGGCTGGAAACACCATATATTTT.

The J gene is TRBJ2-4, the V gene TRBV4-1, with a weak D call TRBD2 (5 bases). V was clipped by 4 bases and J by 0 bases, with 10 bases between them. Per the germline V gene, CDR1 is MGHRA and CDR2 is YSYEKL. This CDR3 contains 15 residues. The CDR3 DNA reads TGCGCCAGCAGCCGCGGCGGGTTAGCCAAAAACATTCAGTACTTC. It yields the protein CASSRGGLAKNIQYF.

About this clone itself: In the same sample, other DNA sequences code for this CDR3. The rearrangement uses TRBV5-1 and TRBJ2-2, with D possibly matching TRBD2 (6 bases). Germline CDR1 is SGHRS and CDR2 is YFSETQ. V shed 4 bases and J shed 2 bases, with 9 bases lying between them. This CDR3 has 14 amino acids. The CDR3 nucleotides are TGCGCCAGCAGCCTCGGACTAAACACCGGGGAGCTGTTTTTT. Residues: CASSLGLNTGELFF.

The genes are TRBV5-5 and TRBJ2-7; perhaps TRBD1 as D (6 bases). Germline V gene sequence: CDR1 SGHKS, CDR2 YYEKEE (reference sequence). CDR3 length: 16 amino acids. With 3 bases removed from V and 3 bases from J, the gap between germline ends came to 19 bases. The CDR3 sequence is CASSSRWTASVYEQYF. The DNA of the CDR3 is TGTGCCAGCAGCTCCAGGTGGACAGCTTCGGTCTACGAGCAGTACTTC.

Written as DNA, the CDR3 is TGCGCCAGCAGCCAAGATCTAGCGGGAGAAGACAATGAGCAGTTCTTC. This translates into CASSQDLAGEDNEQFF. This sequence joins TRBV4-3 and TRBJ2-1, with 10 bases fitting TRBD2. Germline assignment: CDR1 LGHNA and CDR2 YSLEER. V lost 0 bases and J lost 5; bases outside the gene matches: 4. CDR3 size: 16 residues.